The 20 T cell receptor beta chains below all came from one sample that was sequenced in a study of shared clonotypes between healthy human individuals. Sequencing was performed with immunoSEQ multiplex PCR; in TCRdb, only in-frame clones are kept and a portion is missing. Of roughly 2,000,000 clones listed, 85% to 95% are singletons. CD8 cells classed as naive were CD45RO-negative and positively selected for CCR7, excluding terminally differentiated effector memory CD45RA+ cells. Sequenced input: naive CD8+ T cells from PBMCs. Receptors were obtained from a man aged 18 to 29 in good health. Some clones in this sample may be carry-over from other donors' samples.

The DNA of the CDR3 is TGTGCCACCAGTGACAGGTCGCTCTATGGCTACACCTTC. Amino acid sequence: CATSDRSLYGYTF. The chain has TRBV7-2 and TRBJ1-2; D possibly corresponds to TRBD1 (6 bases). Trimming removed 10 bases at V and 4 bases at J, with 16 bases between. CDR1 is SGHTA and CDR2 is FQGNSA in the germline V gene. This CDR3 region has 13 residues.

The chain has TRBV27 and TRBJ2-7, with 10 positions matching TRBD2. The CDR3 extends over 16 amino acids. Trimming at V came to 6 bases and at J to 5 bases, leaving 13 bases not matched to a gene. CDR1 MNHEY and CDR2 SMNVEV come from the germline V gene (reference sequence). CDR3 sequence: CASSDNSGRASNEQYF. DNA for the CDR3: TGTGCCAGCAGCGACAACAGCGGGAGGGCCTCGAACGAGCAGTACTTC.

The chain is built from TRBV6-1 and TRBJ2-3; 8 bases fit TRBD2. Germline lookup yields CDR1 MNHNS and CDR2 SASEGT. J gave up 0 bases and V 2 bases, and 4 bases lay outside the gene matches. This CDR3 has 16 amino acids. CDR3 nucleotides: TGTGCCAGCAGTGAATGGGGCGGGAGGAGCACAGATACGCAGTATTTT. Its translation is CASSEWGGRSTDTQYF.

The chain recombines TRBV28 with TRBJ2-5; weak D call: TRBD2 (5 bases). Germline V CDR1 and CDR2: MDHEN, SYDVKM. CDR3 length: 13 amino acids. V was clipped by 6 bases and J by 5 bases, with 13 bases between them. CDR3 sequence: CASRDTGWETQYF. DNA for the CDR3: TGTGCCAGCAGGGATACGGGGTGGGAGACCCAGTACTTC.

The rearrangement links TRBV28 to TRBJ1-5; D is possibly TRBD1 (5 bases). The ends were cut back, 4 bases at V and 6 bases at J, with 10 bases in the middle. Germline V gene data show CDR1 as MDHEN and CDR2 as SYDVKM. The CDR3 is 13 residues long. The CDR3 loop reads CASSSSGFQPQHF. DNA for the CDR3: TGTGCCAGCAGTTCATCAGGGTTTCAGCCCCAGCATTTT. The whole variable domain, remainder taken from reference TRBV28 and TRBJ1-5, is DVKVTQSSRYLVKRTGEKVFLECVQDMDHENMFWYRQDPGLGLRLIYFSYDVKMKEKGDIPEGYSVSREKKERFSLILESASTNQTSMYLCASSSSGFQPQHFGDGTRLSIL.

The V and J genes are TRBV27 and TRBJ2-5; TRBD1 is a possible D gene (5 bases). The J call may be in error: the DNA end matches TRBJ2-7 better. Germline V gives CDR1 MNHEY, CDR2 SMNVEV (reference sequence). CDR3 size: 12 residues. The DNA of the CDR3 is TGTGCCAGCAGTTTACAGGGTGACGAGCAGTACTTC. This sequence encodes CASSLQGDEQYF.

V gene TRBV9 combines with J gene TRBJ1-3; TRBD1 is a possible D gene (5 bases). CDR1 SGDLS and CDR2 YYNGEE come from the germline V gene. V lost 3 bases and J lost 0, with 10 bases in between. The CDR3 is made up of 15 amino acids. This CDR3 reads CASSADSFSGNTIYF. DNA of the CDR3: TGTGCCAGCAGCGCCGACAGCTTCTCTGGAAACACCATATATTTT. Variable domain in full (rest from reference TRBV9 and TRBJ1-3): DSGVTQTPKHLITATGQRVTLRCSPRSGDLSVYWYQQSLDQGLQFLIQYYNGEERAKGNILERFSAQQFPDLHSELNLSSLELGDSALYFCASSADSFSGNTIYFGEGSWLTVV.

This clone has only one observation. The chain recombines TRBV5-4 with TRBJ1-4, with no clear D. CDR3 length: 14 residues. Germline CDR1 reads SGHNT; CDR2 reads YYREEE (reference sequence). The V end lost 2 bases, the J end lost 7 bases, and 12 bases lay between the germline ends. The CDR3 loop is CASSFRGSAEKLFF. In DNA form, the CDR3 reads TGTGCCAGCAGCTTCCGAGGGTCGGCTGAAAAACTGTTTTTT.

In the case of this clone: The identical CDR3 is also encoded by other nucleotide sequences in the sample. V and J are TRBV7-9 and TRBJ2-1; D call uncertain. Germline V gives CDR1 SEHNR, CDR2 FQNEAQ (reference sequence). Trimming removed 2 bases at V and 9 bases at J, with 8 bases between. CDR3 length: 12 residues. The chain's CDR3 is CASSLSGREQFF. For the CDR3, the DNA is TGTGCCAGCAGCTTAAGTGGGCGTGAGCAGTTCTTC. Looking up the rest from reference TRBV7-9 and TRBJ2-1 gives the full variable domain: DTGVSQNPRHKITKRGQNVTFRCDPISEHNRLYWYRQTLGQGPEFLTYFQNEAQLEKSRLLSDRFSAERPKGSFSTLEIQRTEQGDSAMYLCASSLSGREQFFGPGTRLTVL.

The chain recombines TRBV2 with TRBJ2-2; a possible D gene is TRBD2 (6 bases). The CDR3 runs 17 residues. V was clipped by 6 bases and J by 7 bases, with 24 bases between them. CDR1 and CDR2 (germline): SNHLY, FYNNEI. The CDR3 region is CASSPGAPVKRDGELFF. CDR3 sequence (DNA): TGTGCCAGCAGCCCGGGAGCCCCCGTAAAAAGGGACGGGGAGCTGTTTTTT.

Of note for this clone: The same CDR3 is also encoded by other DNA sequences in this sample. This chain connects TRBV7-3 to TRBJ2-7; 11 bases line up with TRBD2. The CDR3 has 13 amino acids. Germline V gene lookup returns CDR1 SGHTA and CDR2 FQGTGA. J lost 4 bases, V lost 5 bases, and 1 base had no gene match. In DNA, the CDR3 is TGTGCCAGCAGCCTAGCGGGAGGTTACGAGCAGTACTTC. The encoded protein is CASSLAGGYEQYF.

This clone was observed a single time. The chain's CDR3 is CASSFIRNSGASTDTQYF. CDR3 nucleotide sequence: TGTGCCAGCAGTTTCATCCGTAATAGCGGGGCTAGCACAGATACGCAGTATTTT. The chain combines TRBV28 with TRBJ2-3; 8 bases are a match to TRBD2. Per the germline V gene, CDR1 is MDHEN and CDR2 is SYDVKM. V shed 3 bases, J shed 0 bases, and the junction held 11 bases outside the gene matches. This CDR3 spans 18 amino acids. Combining the CDR3 with reference TRBV28 and TRBJ2-3 gives the whole variable domain DVKVTQSSRYLVKRTGEKVFLECVQDMDHENMFWYRQDPGLGLRLIYFSYDVKMKEKGDIPEGYSVSREKKERFSLILESASTNQTSMYLCASSFIRNSGASTDTQYFGPGTRLTVL.

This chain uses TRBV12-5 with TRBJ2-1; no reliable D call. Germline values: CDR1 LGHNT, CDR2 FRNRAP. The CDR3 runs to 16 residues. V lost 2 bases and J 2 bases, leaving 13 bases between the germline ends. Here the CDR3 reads CASGLWEGSPYNEQFF. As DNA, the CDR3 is TGTGCTAGTGGTTTGTGGGAAGGTTCCCCCTACAATGAGCAGTTCTTC.

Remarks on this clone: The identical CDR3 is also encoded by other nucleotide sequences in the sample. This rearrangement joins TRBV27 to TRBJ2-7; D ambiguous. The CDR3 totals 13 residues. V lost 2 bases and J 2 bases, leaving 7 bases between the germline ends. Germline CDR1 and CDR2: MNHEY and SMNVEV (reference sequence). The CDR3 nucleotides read TGTGCCAGCAGTTTAGTAGGACCCTACGAGCAGTACTTC. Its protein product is CASSLVGPYEQYF.

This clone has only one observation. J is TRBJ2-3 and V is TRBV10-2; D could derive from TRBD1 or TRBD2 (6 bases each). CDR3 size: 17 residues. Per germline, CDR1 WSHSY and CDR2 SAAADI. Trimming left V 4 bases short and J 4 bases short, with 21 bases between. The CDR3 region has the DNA TGCGCCAGCAGTGGCGCCGCGGCTAGGAGGGGGTCAGATACGCAGTATTTT. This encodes CASSGAAARRGSDTQYF.

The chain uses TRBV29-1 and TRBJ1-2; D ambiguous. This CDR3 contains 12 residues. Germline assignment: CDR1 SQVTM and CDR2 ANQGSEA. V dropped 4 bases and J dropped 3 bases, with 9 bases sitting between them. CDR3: CSVGEVDYGYTF. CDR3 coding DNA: TGCAGCGTTGGGGAGGTTGACTATGGCTACACCTTC.

The DNA for the CDR3 is TGTGCCAGCAGCACAAACCCCCGGCATGGAAACACCATATATTTT. It specifies CASSTNPRHGNTIYF. V gene TRBV27 combines with J gene TRBJ1-3, with no clear D. Trimming took 6 bases from V and 3 from J, leaving 15 bases between them. The CDR3 has 15 amino acids. Germline CDR1 reads MNHEY; CDR2 reads SMNVEV (reference sequence).

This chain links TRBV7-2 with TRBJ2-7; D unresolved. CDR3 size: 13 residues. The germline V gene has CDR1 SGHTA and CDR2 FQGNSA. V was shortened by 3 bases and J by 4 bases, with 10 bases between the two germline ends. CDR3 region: CASSFGVKYEQYF. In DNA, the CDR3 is TGTGCCAGCAGCTTTGGGGTCAAGTACGAGCAGTACTTC.

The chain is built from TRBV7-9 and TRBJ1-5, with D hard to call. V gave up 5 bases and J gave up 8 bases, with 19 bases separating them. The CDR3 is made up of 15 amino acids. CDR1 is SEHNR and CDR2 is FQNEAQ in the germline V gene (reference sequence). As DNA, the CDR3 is TGTGCCAGCAGCGGAGAAGGCACCATCTTAGAGCCCCAGCATTTT. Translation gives CASSGEGTILEPQHF.

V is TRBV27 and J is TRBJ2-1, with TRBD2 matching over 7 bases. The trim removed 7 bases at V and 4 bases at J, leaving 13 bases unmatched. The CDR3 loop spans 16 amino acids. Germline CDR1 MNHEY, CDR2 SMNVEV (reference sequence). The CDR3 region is CASTRGVAGPYNEQFF. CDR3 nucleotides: TGTGCCAGCACCCGGGGGGTGGCGGGACCTTACAATGAGCAGTTCTTC.